This TCR beta chain is from a study of spatial heterogeneity in lung cancer (dated by TCRdb to between 2017 and 2020). In terms of the full investigation: Beta-chain transcripts were consistently detected in greater numbers than alpha-chain transcripts, which likely reflected higher beta-chain transcript abundance. Both alpha and beta chains were TCR-sequenced in 200 or so tumor regions, around 64 matched nontumor lung samples and around 54 PBMC samples obtained at surgery. In the raw uncorrected reads, each unique combination of TCR and UMI appeared on average more than ten times. TCR transcript counts in tumor regions correlated strongly with a T cell transcriptional module score from matched bulk RNA-seq. In non-small cell lung cancer, the study quantitatively compared TCR alpha and beta repertoires across several tumor regions, matched nontumor lung, and blood. TCR repertoire features were related to nonsynonymous mutation counts determined by whole-exome sequencing of tumor tissue.

At least ten counts were recorded for this clonotype. Its antigen remains unidentified. Per-base qualities were not stored, and no clone one base away is much larger. With the library built for alpha chains, this beta chain is off target and its frequency is not meaningful. Library creation used 5' RACE. The reads were generated on a NextSeq 500. To allow correction of PCR and sequencing errors, the TCR library protocol tagged every TCR cDNA molecule with a unique molecular identifier. On the authors' methods: Decombinator tools were used for TCR identification, UMI-based error correction and CDR3 extraction. TCRs above a frequency of 2 per 1,000, corresponding to the top 1% of the tumor frequency distribution, were defined as expanded. Expanded tumor TCRs statistically deemed absent (corrected P<0.05) from at least one tumor region were classed as regional, and all other expanded tumor TCRs were classed as ubiquitous. Renyi diversity was calculated using the R vegan package after each repertoire was subsampled 100 times to 5,000 TCRs. CDR3 similarity networks were built from amino acid triplet string-kernel similarity, with CDR3s being connected when pairwise similarity was above 0.82. TCRdb reworked the public reads: Q25 trimming with fastp, MiXCR clone assembly, productive beta chains retained. Each entry merges the rows of one CDR3 protein and shows their most common DNA and genes. V and J calls and clone size were set by TCRdb, not the authors. Across this sample there are about 16,000 distinct CDR3 sequences, with 5% to 6% seen only once. About a tenth of the sample is held by the ten biggest clonotypes.

Compared with germline, V lacks 6 bases and J lacks 4 bases; bases without a gene match: 10. The germline V gene gives CDR1 as MNHEY and CDR2 as SVGAGI. The CDR3 starts with the cysteine, ends with the phenylalanine, and has 15 residues. The read is trimmed to its CDR3 DNA, 45 bases read in frame from base 1. The time point label, as the study defines it: sample taken at primary tumor resection. The donors were 70 or so patients from the lung TRACERx cohort who had early-stage, untreated non-small cell lung cancer. For TCR sequencing, whole RNA was extracted from tumor and nontumor lung tissue, or from cryopreserved PBMC samples, and no cell sorting was done. Only patients for whom sufficient RNA was available from at least two tumor regions were selected for TCR sequencing. Before selection, tumor and adjacent nontumor lung specimens were reviewed by a lung pathologist. Results and caveats for the whole study, not just this receptor: The tumor nonsynonymous mutation count correlated with the number of expanded intratumoral alpha and beta TCRs. Counts of ubiquitous and regional expanded TCRs were found to correlate with counts of ubiquitous and regional nonsynonymous mutations, respectively. Confirming at a functional level the hypothesis that regional TCRs recognize regional mutations was considered to require additional single-cell paired TCR alpha and beta sequencing. TCR-seq coverage of tumor T cells was estimated to be only roughly 7.5% for alpha chains and about 13% for beta chains.

The receptor comes from a female donor with early-stage non-small cell lung cancer. The sample consisted of lung tumor tissue, taken at surgery. The chain links TRBV6-5 with TRBJ2-7; TRBD1 fits 9 bases in the junction. The CDR3 in this case is CASRIAGTGLYEQYF. The nucleotides read TGTGCCAGCAGAATTGCCGGGACAGGGTTATACGAGCAGTACTTC.